The entry below describes one T cell receptor (beta chain). Its antigen is currently not known. No base-level quality is on record; no much larger clone is a single base apart. In the paper's terms, the time point label means: baseline before first vaccination. The vaccinee samples were drawn from two UK trials, COV001 and COV002, one of which was a single-blind randomized controlled phase 2/3 trial testing AZD1222 (ChAdOx1 nCoV-19) in healthy adults. For TCRbeta chain sequencing, PBMC samples from trial participants were taken at day 0 and at day 28 after the second dose. The record originates from a study of T cell responses to AZD1222 COVID-19 vaccine (dated by TCRdb to about 2021). Some background on the complete study: AZD1222 recipients with second doses at about 4 weeks or about 12 weeks were pooled, because spike-specific TCR depth and breadth did not differ between schedules. TCR sequencing covered about 230 trial participants: 200 to 210 given two doses of AZD1222 and about 26 given two doses of MenACWY control vaccine. Trial participants were enrolled by age into subgroups of 18-55, 56-69 and 70-plus years, and around 150, 28 and 57 TCR-sequenced participants, respectively, were included in these subgroups.

The CDR3 regions of human TCRbeta chains were analyzed by immunosequencing. In the authors' own workflow: Repertoire TCRs were matched against a reference library of SARS-CoV-2-specific TCRs generated with the MIRA antigen-specificity platform. Breadth was defined as the fraction of unique TCRs that were SARS-CoV-2-associated. Depth was defined as the fraction of total T cells that were SARS-CoV-2-associated. Using the MIRA data, every spike-specific TCR was mapped to the spike region that the TCR reacted to and assigned to either a CD4 or a CD8 class. Log10-transformed breadth and depth values were compared by one-way ANOVA with Sidak's multiple comparisons tests. TCRdb retrieved this table from immuneACCESS and kept in-frame rearrangements only. Not all clones are present; in checked studies, unresolved V genes account for under half, and no reason is known for the remainder. V and J calls and clone size come straight from that table; D and trimming were deduced from the DNA. The sample records tens of thousands of clones, 90% of which are singletons. The top ten clones comprise over 4.5% of the sample.

Broader findings and caveats from the paper: CD4 TCRs associated with the vaccine covered the entire spike protein, and the dominant responses were in regions 160-218 and 743-854. Nearly half of unique spike-specific TCRs reportedly recognized epitopes outside regions mutated in the B.1.351 and B.1.1.7 variants. Participants were mostly white British and included more females than males, and it was suggested by the authors that clonal diversity may have been underestimated. No day 14 peak-response samples were available, so repertoires were characterized only after the peak T cell response. In the small 56-69-year group, the increase in depth fell short of significance, most likely because of low power. Only six AZD1222 recipients were SARS-CoV-2 seropositive at baseline, limiting conclusions about previously exposed vaccinees. Spike-specific TCR breadth and depth rose significantly after two AZD1222 doses compared with day 0 and with MenACWY recipients.

This TCR was sampled from an adult in good health. Specimen: peripheral blood, collected on day 0 of AZD1222 vaccination.

The DNA sequence is TGTGCCAGCAGCTTGGTGAACGGATTACTGAACACTGAAGCTTTCTTT. It is translated as CASSLVNGLLNTEAFF. The rearrangement joined TRBV5-6 to TRBJ1-1; the D gene assignment is ambiguous. V sheds 0 bases and J sheds 0 bases, leaving 12 bases between their ends. From the germline V gene, CDR1 is SGHDT and CDR2 is YYEEEE. Inclusive of the bounding cysteine and phenylalanine, the CDR3 is 16 residues long. Only CDR3 DNA is held: 48 bases, read in frame from base 1.